This is a list of T cell receptor beta chains from one sample in a study of graft-versus-host responses after intestinal transplantation. No antigen has been identified for these receptors. Clones were read by immunoSEQ multiplex PCR, and TCRdb kept only the in-frame ones, dropping some. The sample carries over 75,000 clones, around 86% recorded once. This material consisted of unstimulated CD8+ T cells sorted from spleen or lymph node cells, taken before transplant. The receptors derive from a human donor who was the organ donor for an intestinal transplant. The CDR3 runs from the conserved cysteine through the conserved F or W. A D gene is named only where the DNA matches it firmly. Size tells how often a clone was seen (once, few, many) or the class of an expanded clone, and some rows leave it out.

V gene	clone size	D gene	J gene	CDR3 protein	CDR3 DNA
TRBV10-3	.	.	TRBJ2-3	CAISEVGLAATDTQYF	TGTGCCATCAGTGAGGTGGGGCTAGCCGCCACAGATACGCAGTATTTT
TRBV14	.	.	TRBJ2-7	CASSPGWGMDEQYF	TGTGCCAGCAGCCCCGGGTGGGGGATGGACGAGCAGTACTTC
TRBV2	once	.	TRBJ1-1	CASLGGTMNTEAFF	TGTGCCAGCTTAGGTGGAACAATGAACACTGAAGCTTTCTTT
TRBV5-1	.	TRBD1	TRBJ2-1	CASSWDRDNEQFF	TGCGCCAGCAGCTGGGACAGAGACAATGAGCAGTTCTTC
TRBV13	.	.	TRBJ1-1	CASSSNSEMNTEAFF	TGTGCCAGCAGCTCAAACAGCGAAATGAACACTGAAGCTTTCTTT
TRBV29-1	once	.	TRBJ1-2	CSVEDGANYGYTF	TGCAGCGTTGAGGACGGGGCCAACTATGGCTACACCTTC
TRBV25-1	.	.	TRBJ1-2	CASSELNENNNYGYTF	TGTGCCAGCAGTGAATTAAACGAGAATAATAACTATGGCTACACCTTC
TRBV27	few	.	TRBJ1-3	CASSAYGSRNTIYF	TGTGCCAGCAGCGCCTACGGGAGTCGAAACACCATATATTTT
TRBV4-1	few	.	TRBJ2-7	CASSQDGSYEQYF	TGCGCCAGCAGCCAAGATGGCAGCTACGAGCAGTACTTC
TRBV11-1	.	.	TRBJ1-2	CASSLLSQDNGYTF	TGTGCCAGCAGCTTATTAAGCCAGGATAATGGCTACACCTTC
TRBV5-6	.	.	TRBJ2-3	CASSLNAGAADTQYF	TGTGCCAGCAGCTTGAATGCGGGGGCGGCAGATACGCAGTATTTT
TRBV28	.	TRBD1	TRBJ1-5	CASSPGTGTGNQPQHF	TGTGCCAGCAGTCCCGGGACAGGGACCGGCAATCAGCCCCAGCATTTT
TRBV28	.	.	TRBJ1-6	CASSLGEVRHF	TGTGCCAGCAGTTTAGGGGAGGTTCGCCACTTT
TRBV30	.	TRBD1	TRBJ2-1	CAWSEGTGNEQFF	TGTGCCTGGAGTGAAGGGACAGGGAATGAGCAGTTCTTC
TRBV28	.	TRBD1	TRBJ1-6	CASRSGGRLFNSPLHF	TGTGCCAGCAGGTCAGGGGGGCGACTTTTTAATTCACCCCTCCACTTT
TRBV4-2	.	TRBD1	TRBJ1-2	CASSHEGQGDGYTF	TGTGCCAGCAGCCACGAAGGACAGGGGGATGGCTACACCTTC
TRBV9	once	.	TRBJ2-7	CASSPGVGSYEQYF	TGTGCCAGCAGCCCGGGGGTGGGTTCCTACGAGCAGTACTTC
TRBV14	few	TRBD1	TRBJ1-2	CASHRTGEFYGYTF	TGTGCCAGCCATAGGACAGGGGAATTCTATGGCTACACCTTC
TRBV4-1	.	.	TRBJ2-2	CASSRTTENTGELFF	TGCGCCAGCAGCCGCACGACAGAGAACACCGGGGAGCTGTTTTTT
TRBV19	.	.	TRBJ2-2	CASSTRGELFF	TGTGCCAGTAGTACCCGGGGGGAGCTGTTTTTT
TRBV7-9	.	TRBD1	TRBJ1-1	CASSPRTGSGTEAFF	TGTGCCAGCAGTCCCCGGACAGGGTCGGGCACTGAAGCTTTCTTT
TRBV6-1	.	.	TRBJ2-7	CASGGKLGEQYF	TGTGCCAGCGGGGGGAAATTAGGCGAGCAGTACTTC
TRBV6-5	.	.	TRBJ2-3	CASSYRFEDGTDTQYF	TGTGCCAGCAGCTACCGATTTGAGGACGGCACAGATACGCAGTATTTT
TRBV7-3	.	.	TRBJ2-7	CASKLGPSSYEQYF	TGTGCCAGCAAACTTGGTCCTAGCTCCTACGAGCAGTACTTC
TRBV28	.	.	TRBJ2-3	CASRPRDRPSTDTQYF	TGTGCCAGCAGACCACGCGACAGGCCGAGCACAGATACGCAGTATTTT
TRBV27	.	.	TRBJ2-1	CASSYQGPSYNEQFF	TGTGCCAGCAGTTACCAGGGGCCCTCCTACAATGAGCAGTTCTTC
TRBV6-5	.	.	TRBJ2-1	CATRCVKGRVDEQFF	TGTGCCACCCGGTGTGTGAAGGGGCGCGTCGATGAGCAGTTCTTC
TRBV5-8	.	.	TRBJ1-5	CASSNRVGRGNQPQHF	TGTGCCAGCAGCAATAGAGTTGGACGGGGCAATCAGCCCCAGCATTTT
TRBV4-1	.	.	TRBJ2-7	CASSQEIRGLLSYEQYF	TGCGCCAGCAGCCAAGAAATCAGGGGTCTCCTATCCTACGAGCAGTACTTC
TRBV27	.	TRBD2	TRBJ2-5	CASSQNWRGQETQYF	TGTGCCAGCAGCCAAAATTGGCGGGGGCAAGAGACCCAGTACTTC
TRBV9	.	.	TRBJ1-2	CASTPRGFYGYTF	TGTGCCAGCACCCCGAGGGGTTTCTATGGCTACACCTTC